This is a list of T cell receptor beta chains from one sample in a study of blood T cells in healthy people across ages. Each CDR3 protein is one row after TCRdb ran MiXCR on the 5' RACE reads. The sample records a few hundred thousand distinct CDR3 sequences, more than 45% being singletons. The sequenced sample consisted of blood. Receptors were obtained from a man in his 60s in good health. CDR3s include the opening cysteine and the closing phenylalanine or tryptophan. A D gene is named only where the DNA matches it firmly. Clone size is stated in some rows and not others, as once, few, many or a class when expanded.

J	size	D	V	DNA	CDR3
TRBJ1-2	.	TRBD1	TRBV7-9	TGTGCCAGCAGCTCGAAGAACAGGGGGCAAGGCTACACCTTC	CASSSKNRGQGYTF
TRBJ2-2	many	.	TRBV7-2	TGTGCCAGCAGCTTAGGAGTAGGGAACACCGGGGAGCTGTTTTTT	CASSLGVGNTGELFF
TRBJ1-2	.	TRBD1	TRBV28	TGTGCCAGCAGAGTGGACAGGGCGGACCATGGCTACACCTTC	CASRVDRADHGYTF
TRBJ2-4	.	.	TRBV5-1	TGCGCCAGCAGCTTGGCCGCGTCGAAAAACATTCAGTACTTC	CASSLAASKNIQYF
TRBJ2-7	.	TRBD1	TRBV7-8	TGTGCCAGCAGCTCAGAGGGGACAGGGCCGTACGAGCAGTACTTC	CASSSEGTGPYEQYF
TRBJ1-2	.	.	TRBV28	TGTGCCAGCAGTTTAGTCTCCAGGCATGGCTACACCTTC	CASSLVSRHGYTF
TRBJ2-7	.	TRBD2	TRBV5-1	TGCGCCAGCAGCTTATCAGGGACTAGTTCCCACGAGCAGTACTTC	CASSLSGTSSHEQYF
TRBJ2-1	.	.	TRBV29-1	TGCAGCGTTGAAAGGGGAGCGGCCTCCTACAATGAGCAGTTCTTC	CSVERGAASYNEQFF
TRBJ2-7	many	TRBD2	TRBV29-1	TGCAGCGTTACGGGGGGACTAGCGGGAGGAGGGTCCTACGAGCAGTACTTC	CSVTGGLAGGGSYEQYF
TRBJ2-3	few	.	TRBV12-3/TRBV12-4	TGTGCCAGCAGTTTTCAGGGTACAGATACGCAGTATTTT	CASSFQGTDTQYF
TRBJ2-1	.	TRBD2	TRBV18	TGTGCCAGCTCACCACTATCTAGCGGGAGAGGAAATGAGCAGTTCTTC	CASSPLSSGRGNEQFF
TRBJ1-6	.	.	TRBV2	TGTGCCAGCAGTGAAGGGTCCAGCTTCTATAATTCACCCCTCCACTTT	CASSEGSSFYNSPLHF
TRBJ2-1	once	TRBD2	TRBV3-1	TGTGCCAGCAGCCAATCTAGCGGGGGCTACAATGAGCAGTTCTTC	CASSQSSGGYNEQFF
TRBJ2-7	many	.	TRBV20-1	TGCAGTGGTGAGCCTCCCAGCTCCTACGAGCAGTACTTC	CSGEPPSSYEQYF
TRBJ1-1	.	TRBD1	TRBV15	TGTGCCACCAGCAGAGGGACAGGGAACACTGAAGCTTTCTTT	CATSRGTGNTEAFF
TRBJ2-1	.	TRBD2	TRBV18	TGTGCCAGCTCACCACGGAGAGGGGCGGGAGAAGGTCCCTACAATGAGCAGTTCTTC	CASSPRRGAGEGPYNEQFF
TRBJ1-2	once	.	TRBV29-1	TGCAGCGTACCCCGATACAATGGCTACACCTTC	CSVPRYNGYTF